This entry lists 28 T cell receptor beta chains sequenced from one sample in a study of blood T cell repertoires in COVID-19. Using immunoSEQ multiplex PCR, the repertoire was profiled, and TCRdb retains in-frame clones only, with some absent. The sample lists a few hundred thousand clones; more than 80% were seen once. Sequenced sample: PBMCs or T cells enriched from blood (not recorded which). These receptors originate from a woman aged 18-35 years who had recovered from COVID-19.

V is TRBV6-5 and J is TRBJ1-4; TRBD1 agrees at 8 bases. Germline V gene lookup returns CDR1 MNHEY and CDR2 SVGAGI. V lost 6 bases to trimming and J lost 7 bases; unmatched junction nucleotides: 10. This CDR3 region has 15 residues. The CDR3 sequence is CASSPGQGAFEKLFF. DNA for the CDR3: TGTGCCAGCAGCCCCGGCCAGGGGGCGTTTGAAAAACTGTTTTTT.

The genes are TRBV7-6 and TRBJ2-1; TRBD1 agrees at 9 bases. Germline assignment: CDR1 SGHVS and CDR2 FNYEAQ. This CDR3 contains 15 residues. V shed 4 bases and J 7 bases; nucleotides not matched to a gene: 8. CDR3 residues: CASSSAGQGKNEQFF. CDR3 DNA: TGTGCCAGCAGCTCTGCGGGACAGGGTAAAAATGAGCAGTTCTTC.

This chain uses TRBV11-2 with TRBJ2-2, with D possibly matching TRBD1 (7 bases). Germline values: CDR1 SGHAT, CDR2 FQNNGV. Trimming stripped 2 bases from V and 3 bases from J, with 10 bases between. There are 15 residues in the CDR3. The DNA of the CDR3 is TGTGCCAGCAGCTTACAGGGGGGTCACACCGGGGAGCTGTTTTTT. As protein: CASSLQGGHTGELFF.

This clone has just one count. This sequence joins TRBV5-1 and TRBJ1-4; 7 nucleotides agree with TRBD1. V was clipped by 5 bases and J by 8 bases; unmatched bases: 6. The CDR3 consists of 13 residues. The germline gives CDR1 SGHRS, CDR2 YFSETQ. The CDR3 region has the DNA TGCGCCAGCAGGTCAACAGGGGTCGAAAAACTGTTTTTT. This translates into CASRSTGVEKLFF.

The chain has TRBV6-5 and TRBJ2-3; D is possibly TRBD2 (6 bases). This CDR3 contains 13 residues. Germline assignment: CDR1 MNHEY and CDR2 SVGAGI. V was clipped by 6 bases and J by 3 bases, with 10 bases between them. The chain's CDR3 is CASRIAATDTQYF. As DNA, the CDR3 is TGTGCCAGCAGGATAGCGGCGACAGATACGCAGTATTTT.

This chain connects TRBV2 to TRBJ1-2; a weak D match, TRBD1 (6 bases). CDR3 length: 15 amino acids. Germline V lookup: CDR1 SNHLY, CDR2 FYNNEI. Deletions cut 4 bases from V and 0 bases from J, with 12 bases between. The CDR3 protein is CASSGRGTSNYGYTF. In nucleotides, the CDR3 is TGTGCCAGCAGTGGAAGGGGGACATCTAACTATGGCTACACCTTC. Supplemented by reference TRBV2 and TRBJ1-2, the full variable domain reads EPEVTQTPSHQVTQMGQEVILRCVPISNHLYFYWYRQILGQKVEFLVSFYNNEISEKSEIFDDQFSVERPDGSNFTLKIRSTKLEDSAMYFCASSGRGTSNYGYTFGSGTRLTVV.

This chain joins TRBV5-1 and TRBJ2-1; 9 bases match TRBD2. The CDR3 runs 18 residues. Germline V gives CDR1 SGHRS, CDR2 YFSETQ. V lost 4 bases and J lost 2; bases outside the gene matches: 13. The CDR3 DNA sequence: TGCGCCAGCAGCCTCGAGCCTCAAGCGGGGGGTACCTACAATGAGCAGTTCTTC. This encodes CASSLEPQAGGTYNEQFF.

The chain employs TRBV25-1 and TRBJ1-1, with 8 bases lining up with TRBD1. Germline V lookup: CDR1 MGHDK, CDR2 SYGVNS. The CDR3 extends over 15 amino acids. J was trimmed by 3 bases and V by 4 bases; bases with no gene match: 7. The CDR3 coding sequence is TGTGCCAGCAGTGCCCTGGACAGGGACGACACTGAAGCTTTCTTT. Protein sequence: CASSALDRDDTEAFF.

J is TRBJ2-3 and V is TRBV5-1, with 8 positions matching TRBD2. Germline V CDR1 and CDR2: SGHRS, YFSETQ. V lost 2 bases, J lost 4 bases, and 3 bases stayed unmatched. CDR3 length: 14 residues. The CDR3, as DNA: TGCGCCAGCAGCTTACTAGCGGAGGCAGATACGCAGTATTTT. It encodes CASSLLAEADTQYF.

The V call is TRBV4-1, the J call TRBJ1-5; 8 bases match TRBD1. CDR1 is MGHRA and CDR2 is YSYEKL in the germline V gene. V lost 3 bases, J lost 3 bases, and 13 bases stayed unmatched. This CDR3 is 18 amino acids long. CDR3 bases: TGCGCCAGCAGCCAGGGCCCGACAGGGGTTGGGGCCAATCAGCCCCAGCATTTT. Protein product: CASSQGPTGVGANQPQHF.

This sequence joins TRBV19 and TRBJ2-7, with 9 bases identical to TRBD1. Germline-derived CDR1 and CDR2 are LNHDA and SQIVND (reference sequence). The V gene end was trimmed by 5 bases and the J gene end by 3 bases; junction bases not matched to a gene: 5. The CDR3 has 14 residues. CDR3 sequence reads: CASSPGQGNYEQYF. The CDR3 bases are TGTGCCAGTAGTCCCGGACAGGGGAACTACGAGCAGTACTTC.

The chain recombines TRBV5-1 with TRBJ2-1; 9 nucleotides match TRBD1. CDR1 and CDR2 (germline): SGHRS, YFSETQ. V was clipped by 3 bases and J by 9 bases; unmatched bases: 4. The CDR3 length is 13 residues. The CDR3 nucleotides are TGCGCCAGCAGCTCGGGGGACAGGGCTGAGCAGTTCTTC. Amino acid sequence: CASSSGDRAEQFF.

The rearrangement links TRBV5-1 to TRBJ2-1; weak D call: TRBD1 (6 bases). Trimming cost V 4 bases and J 6 bases, with 8 bases left between them. This CDR3 is 12 amino acids long. Germline assignment: CDR1 SGHRS and CDR2 YFSETQ. This chain's CDR3 is CASSLQGNEQFF. The CDR3 nucleotides read TGCGCCAGCAGCCTACAGGGCAATGAGCAGTTCTTC.

The chain uses TRBV5-6 and TRBJ1-1; maybe TRBD1 (6 bases). Trimming left V 2 bases short and J 10 bases short, with 12 bases between. The CDR3 extends over 12 amino acids. Germline loops: CDR1 SGHDT, CDR2 YYEEEE. The CDR3 bases are TGTGCCAGCAGCTTCCCCAGGGGATCAGCTTTCTTT. Translating gives CASSFPRGSAFF.

V and J are TRBV3-1 (or the pseudogene TRBV3-2) and TRBJ1-1; D is possibly TRBD1 (6 bases). Germline V gives CDR1 LGHDT, CDR2 YNNKEL (reference sequence). Between the trimmed V and J ends, which lost 4 bases and 1 base, there was a span of 16 bases. The CDR3 runs to 16 residues. The CDR3 sequence is CASSPHRAFPNTEAFF. CDR3 DNA: TGTGCCAGCAGCCCCCACAGGGCCTTCCCGAACACTGAAGCTTTCTTT.

This chain links TRBV3-1 (or the pseudogene TRBV3-2) with TRBJ1-1, with D uncertain. This CDR3 has 13 amino acids. V lost 2 bases and J lost 1, with 5 bases in between. The V gene's germline CDR1 is LGHDT and CDR2 YNNKEL (reference sequence). The CDR3 nucleotides are TGTGCCAGCAGCCAACCTAGGAACACTGAAGCTTTCTTT. Its protein product is CASSQPRNTEAFF.

The chain joins TRBV10-3 to TRBJ1-5, with TRBD1 as a possible D gene (5 bases). Trimming cost V 3 bases and J 6 bases, with 15 bases left between them. Per the germline V gene, CDR1 is ENHRY and CDR2 is SYGVKD. This CDR3 contains 15 residues. The CDR3 DNA reads TGTGCCATCAGTGAAACCTCTTCAGGGATTCAGCCCCAGCATTTT. Translation gives CAISETSSGIQPQHF.

A word on this clone: At one end the junction does not follow the germline gene, possibly because of a read error. The CDR3 DNA follows: TGTGCCAGCAGCCAATCGGGACACCAGAACTTC. As protein: CASSQSGHQNF. The chain links TRBV3-1 (or the pseudogene TRBV3-2) to TRBJ2-5; tentatively, D is TRBD1 (6 bases). There are 11 residues in the CDR3. The germline CDR1 and CDR2 sequences are LGHDT and YNNKEL (reference sequence).

This clone has just one count. The J gene is TRBJ1-1, the V gene TRBV29-1, with D maybe TRBD1 (6 bases). Germline loops: CDR1 SQVTM, CDR2 ANQGSEA. CDR3 length: 13 amino acids. V was pared by 3 bases and J by 1 base, with 9 bases between. In nucleotides, the CDR3 is TGCAGCGTTGAGGGACAACAGAACACTGAAGCTTTCTTT. Protein product: CSVEGQQNTEAFF. The full variable domain, in which reference TRBV29-1 and TRBJ1-1 provide the parts outside the CDR3, is SAVISQKPSRDICQRGTSLTIQCQVDSQVTMMFWYRQQPGQSLTLIATANQGSEATYESGFVIDKFPISRPNLTFSTLTVSNMSPEDSSIYLCSVEGQQNTEAFFGQGTRLTVV.

The V and J genes are TRBV5-4 and TRBJ2-2; D possibly corresponds to TRBD2 (6 bases). Germline-derived CDR1 and CDR2 are SGHNT and YYREEE (reference sequence). CDR3 length: 13 amino acids. V lost 4 bases to trimming and J lost 6 bases, with 10 bases between them. The CDR3: CASSARGSGELFF. CDR3 in DNA: TGTGCCAGCAGCGCACGGGGGTCCGGGGAGCTGTTTTTT.

The sample holds one count of this clone. The V gene is TRBV28, the J gene TRBJ1-1; 7 bases agree with TRBD1. Per germline, CDR1 MDHEN and CDR2 SYDVKM. The junction had 9 bases not matched to a gene; V was cut back by 6 bases and J by 5 bases. This CDR3 has 14 residues. CDR3 residues: CASRTTGVGTEAFF. The CDR3 DNA follows: TGTGCCAGCAGAACAACAGGGGTAGGGACTGAAGCTTTCTTT. The full variable domain, in which reference TRBV28 and TRBJ1-1 provide the parts outside the CDR3, is DVKVTQSSRYLVKRTGEKVFLECVQDMDHENMFWYRQDPGLGLRLIYFSYDVKMKEKGDIPEGYSVSREKKERFSLILESASTNQTSMYLCASRTTGVGTEAFFGQGTRLTVV.

This chain links TRBV5-1 with TRBJ2-5; D perhaps matches TRBD1 (6 bases). The CDR3 totals 14 residues. Trimming stripped 3 bases from V and 4 bases from J, with 13 bases between. Germline values: CDR1 SGHRS, CDR2 YFSETQ. CDR3 in DNA: TGCGCCAGCAGCTCCACAGGGTTTCTAGAGACCCAGTACTTC. Translating gives CASSSTGFLETQYF.

Here the CDR3 reads CASSQDGGNQPQHF. DNA of the CDR3: TGTGCCAGCAGCCAAGACGGGGGGAATCAGCCCCAGCATTTT. V is TRBV4-2 and J is TRBJ1-5, with TRBD1 as a possible D gene (5 bases). V was clipped by 0 bases and J by 4 bases, with 7 bases between them. Per the germline V gene, CDR1 is LGHNA and CDR2 is YNFKEQ. This CDR3 has 14 residues.

V usage is TRBV5-1 and J usage is TRBJ1-1; D gene uncertain. The CDR3 is 15 amino acids. Per germline, CDR1 SGHRS and CDR2 YFSETQ. V was clipped by 3 bases and J by 5 bases, with 17 bases between them. As DNA, the CDR3 is TGCGCCAGCAGCTCCCCACGGGGAGGAGGGACTGAAGCTTTCTTT. Amino acid sequence: CASSSPRGGGTEAFF. Looking up the rest from reference TRBV5-1 and TRBJ1-1 gives the full variable domain: KAGVTQTPRYLIKTRGQQVTLSCSPISGHRSVSWYQQTPGQGLQFLFEYFSETQRNKGNFPGRFSGRQFSNSRSEMNVSTLELGDSALYLCASSSPRGGGTEAFFGQGTRLTVV.

The chain links TRBV28 to TRBJ1-6, with 8 bases lining up with TRBD1. This CDR3 comprises 16 residues. Trimming removed 9 bases from V and 3 bases from J; junction bases left unmatched: 10. The germline gives CDR1 MDHEN, CDR2 SYDVKM. This CDR3 reads CASGDDRGNYNSPLHF. CDR3 coding DNA: TGTGCCAGTGGGGATGACAGGGGAAACTATAATTCACCCCTCCACTTT.

This chain's CDR3 is CASSPRTGGTEAFF. In DNA form, the CDR3 reads TGTGCCAGCAGCCCCCGGACAGGAGGGACTGAAGCTTTCTTT. This sequence joins TRBV14 and TRBJ1-1; TRBD1 aligns across 7 bases. CDR3 length: 14 residues. CDR1 and CDR2 from the germline V gene are SGHDN and FVKESK. The trim removed 4 bases at V and 5 bases at J, leaving 7 bases unmatched. The whole variable domain, filled in from reference TRBV14 and TRBJ1-1, reads EAGVTQFPSHSVIEKGQTVTLRCDPISGHDNLYWYRRVMGKEIKFLLHFVKESKQDESGMPNNRFLAERTGGTYSTLKVQPAELEDSGVYFCASSPRTGGTEAFFGQGTRLTVV.

The rearrangement links TRBV11-2 to TRBJ1-2; D may be TRBD1 (6 bases). CDR1 and CDR2 (germline): SGHAT, FQNNGV. Trimming pared 1 base from V and 7 bases from J, leaving 13 bases between. CDR3 size: 14 residues. The CDR3 DNA is TGTGCCAGCAGCTTAGCTCCAGGGGTCCTTGGCTACACCTTC. It specifies CASSLAPGVLGYTF.

V is TRBV27 and J is TRBJ1-5, with D uncertain. Trimming took 6 bases from V and 0 from J, leaving 9 bases between them. The CDR3 runs to 14 residues. Per the germline V gene, CDR1 is MNHEY and CDR2 is SMNVEV (reference sequence). CDR3 bases: TGTGCCAGCAGACAGATAAATAGCAATCAGCCCCAGCATTTT. Translating it yields CASRQINSNQPQHF.